This TCR beta chain was identified during a study of shared clonotypes between healthy human individuals. Study-wide context: CD4 naive and memory got three plates each, CD8 naive two, CD8 memory one. Study findings and constraints: Sampling was confined to blood; repertoires within tissues likely differ. Among donors, sharing of clonotypes was expected to be affected by sequencing depth.

The count of this clone is one. What it binds is unknown. Some clones are missing from TCRdb's copy, which holds only in-frame ones; the method was immunoSEQ multiplex PCR. The data show hundreds of thousands of clones, 74% seen once. The germline V gene has CDR1 SNHLY and CDR2 FYNNEI. There are 16 residues in the CDR3. V was shortened by 4 bases and J by 1 base, with 13 bases between the two germline ends. V gene TRBV2 combines with J gene TRBJ2-2; perhaps TRBD2 as D (6 bases). This clonotype originated in a woman between 25 and 40 years old in good health. Sequencing was performed on memory CD4+ T cells sorted from blood. Subset described: CD45RA-negative fraction. The CDR3 is CASSVGSAGNTGELFF. CDR3 DNA: TGTGCCAGCAGTGTTGGGTCAGCGGGGAACACCGGGGAGCTGTTTTTT.